The T cell receptor beta chain under discussion was sequenced for a study of beta chain features in type 1 diabetes. Study-level results: Overrepresentation of cells with high TCR expression could result from cDNA sequencing. Lower insertion and higher deletion counts appeared at VDJ junctions in type 1 diabetes patients.

Of the isolated RNA, all was reverse transcribed, and so the sequenced material was expressed TCRB transcripts. This table comes from immunoSEQ multiplex PCR, and its TCRdb copy is limited to in-frame clones, with some not included. The data contain about 140,000 clones, over 8% of them singletons. Purity exceeding 95% was reached by all sorted populations. V shed 2 bases and J shed 4 bases, with 14 bases lying between them. CDR3 size: 15 residues. Per germline, CDR1 SEHNR and CDR2 FQNEAQ (reference sequence). As regards this clone: As yet, its antigen is unknown. Other DNA variants within this sample encode the same CDR3.

The specimen was central memory CD4+ T cells from blood. J is TRBJ1-1 and V is TRBV7-9; D may be TRBD1 (5 bases). The clonotype was recovered from a woman aged 40 to 49 in good health. Here the CDR3 DNA reads TGTGCCAGCAGCTTAAGTGGGCAGGGATCCACTGAAGCTTTCTTT. This sequence encodes CASSLSGQGSTEAFF.